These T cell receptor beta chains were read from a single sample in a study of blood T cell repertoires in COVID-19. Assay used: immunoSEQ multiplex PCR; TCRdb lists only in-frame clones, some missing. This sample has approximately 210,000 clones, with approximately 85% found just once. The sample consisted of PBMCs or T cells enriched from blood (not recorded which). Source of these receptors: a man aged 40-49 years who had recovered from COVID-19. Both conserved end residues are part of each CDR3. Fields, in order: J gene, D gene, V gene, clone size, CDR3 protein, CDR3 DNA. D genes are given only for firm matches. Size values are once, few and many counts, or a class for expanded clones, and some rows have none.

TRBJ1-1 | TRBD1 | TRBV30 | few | CAWSVAGAGGWTEAFF | TGTGCCTGGAGCGTAGCCGGGGCAGGGGGCTGGACTGAAGCTTTCTTT
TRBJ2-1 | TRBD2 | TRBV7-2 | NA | CASSYNSGPATYNEQFF | TGTGCCAGCAGCTATAATAGCGGGCCCGCCACTTACAATGAGCAGTTCTTC
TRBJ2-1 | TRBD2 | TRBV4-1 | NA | CASSQLDMGLTYNEQFF | TGCGCCAGCAGCCAACTTGACATGGGACTAACCTACAATGAGCAGTTCTTC
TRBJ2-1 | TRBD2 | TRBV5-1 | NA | CASSLAGGTYNEQFF | TGCGCCAGCAGCTTGGCGGGAGGAACCTACAATGAGCAGTTCTTC
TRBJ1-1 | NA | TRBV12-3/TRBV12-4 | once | CASSFGQNTEAFF | TGTGCCAGCAGTTTCGGACAGAACACTGAAGCTTTCTTT
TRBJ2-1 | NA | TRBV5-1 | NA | CASSLYGAEGIYNEQFF | TGCGCCAGCAGCTTGTATGGCGCGGAGGGGATCTACAATGAGCAGTTCTTC
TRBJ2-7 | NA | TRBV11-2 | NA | CASSQGGTLGEYF | TGTGCCAGCAGCCAGGGGGGTACACTAGGGGAGTACTTC
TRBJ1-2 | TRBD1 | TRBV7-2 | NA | CASSLGGTGVTYGYTF | TGTGCCAGCAGCTTAGGCGGGACAGGGGTGACCTATGGCTACACCTTC
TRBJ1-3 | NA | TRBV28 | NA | CASRIRRDGNTIYF | TGTGCCAGCAGGATCCGCAGGGATGGAAACACCATATATTTT
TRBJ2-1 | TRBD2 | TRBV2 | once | CASNERELVEQFF | TGTGCCAGCAACGAGCGGGAGCTTGTTGAGCAGTTCTTC
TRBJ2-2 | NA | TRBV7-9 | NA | CASSPMEGSGELFF | TGTGCCAGCAGCCCCATGGAGGGTTCCGGGGAGCTGTTTTTT